This T cell receptor beta chain was obtained from a study of blood T cell repertoires in COVID-19. Overall study context: Samples taken during acute and convalescent COVID-19 were collected in the United States, Italy and Spain. PBMCs, B-cell-depleted T cells, or T cells provided the cDNA or gDNA that made up the material.

This clone was recorded only once. Germline V CDR1 and CDR2: MGHRA, YSYEKL. V was pared by 4 bases and J by 1 base, with 13 bases between. The CDR3 length is 15 residues. Per the study methods: By means of reference gene primer amplification, nucleated cell counts were estimated. Profiling relied on immunoSEQ multiplex PCR, and the TCRdb table lists in-frame clones only, not all of them. Clone size and V and J calls were adopted from that table, with D and trimming inferred from the DNA. Among 490,000 or so clones, roughly nine tenths were seen once, and the ten largest hold 6.5% to 9.5%. The sample taken for sequencing was PBMCs or T cells enriched from blood (not recorded which). V is TRBV4-1 and J is TRBJ2-5; D remains ambiguous. The clonotype originates from a woman in her sixties who had recovered from COVID-19. The CDR3 DNA reads as TGCGCCAGCAGCCTTAGTAGTCGGTTCCAAGAGACCCAGTACTTC. Amino acid sequence: CASSLSSRFQETQYF.